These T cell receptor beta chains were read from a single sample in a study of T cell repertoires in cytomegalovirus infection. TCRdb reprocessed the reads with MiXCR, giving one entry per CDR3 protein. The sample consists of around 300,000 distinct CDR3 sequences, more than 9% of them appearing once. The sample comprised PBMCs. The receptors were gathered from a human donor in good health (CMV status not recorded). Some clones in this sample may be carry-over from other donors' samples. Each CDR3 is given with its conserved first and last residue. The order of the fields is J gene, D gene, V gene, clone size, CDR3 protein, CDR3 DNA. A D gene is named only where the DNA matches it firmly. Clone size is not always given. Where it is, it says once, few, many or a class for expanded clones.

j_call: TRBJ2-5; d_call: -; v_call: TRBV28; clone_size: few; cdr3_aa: CASSPAGETQYF; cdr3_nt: TGTGCCAGCAGTCCAGCGGGAGAGACCCAGTACTTC
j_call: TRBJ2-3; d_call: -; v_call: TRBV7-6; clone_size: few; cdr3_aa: CASSRGLRGTDTQYF; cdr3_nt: TGTGCCAGCAGCCGGGGCCTCCGGGGCACAGATACGCAGTATTTT
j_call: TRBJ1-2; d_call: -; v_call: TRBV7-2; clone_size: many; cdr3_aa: CASSLSSVSPGGYGYTF; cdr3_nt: TGTGCCAGCAGCTTAAGTAGCGTGTCGCCCGGGGGCTATGGCTACACCTTC
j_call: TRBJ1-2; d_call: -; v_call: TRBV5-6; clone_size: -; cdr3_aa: CASTLGSRTYRYTF; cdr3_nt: TGTGCCAGCACCTTAGGTAGCAGAACCTATCGCTACACCTTC
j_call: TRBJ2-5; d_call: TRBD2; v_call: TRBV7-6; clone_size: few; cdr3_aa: CASSFEAGVLETQYF; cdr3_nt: TGTGCCAGCAGCTTCGAGGCGGGGGTTTTAGAGACCCAGTACTTC
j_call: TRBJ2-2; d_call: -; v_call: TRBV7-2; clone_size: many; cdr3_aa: CASSLTGELFF; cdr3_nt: TGTGCCAGCAGTTTAACCGGGGAGCTGTTTTTT
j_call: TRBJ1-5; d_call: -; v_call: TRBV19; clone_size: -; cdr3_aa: CASSSYVTGPNQPQHF; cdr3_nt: TGTGCCAGTAGCTCCTATGTTACAGGGCCCAATCAGCCCCAGCATTTT
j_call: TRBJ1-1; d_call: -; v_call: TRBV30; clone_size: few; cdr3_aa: CAWATGMNTEAFF; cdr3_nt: TGTGCCTGGGCGACAGGCATGAACACTGAAGCTTTCTTT
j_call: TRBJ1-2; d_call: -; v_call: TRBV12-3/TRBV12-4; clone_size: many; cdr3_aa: CASSWGNRRGYTF; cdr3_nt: TGTGCCAGCAGCTGGGGAAACCGTAGGGGCTACACCTTC
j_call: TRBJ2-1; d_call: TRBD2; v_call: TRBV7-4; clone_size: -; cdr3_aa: CASSLRLAGPPSSYNEQFF; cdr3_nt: TGTGCCAGCAGCTTACGCTTAGCGGGCCCCCCGAGCTCCTACAATGAGCAGTTCTTC
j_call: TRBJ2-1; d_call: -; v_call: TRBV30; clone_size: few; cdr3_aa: CAWRSSTEQFF; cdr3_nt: TGTGCCTGGCGCTCTTCCACTGAGCAGTTCTTC
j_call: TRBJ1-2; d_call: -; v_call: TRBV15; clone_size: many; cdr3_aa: CATSSQDIYLDLYGYTF; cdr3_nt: TGTGCCACCAGCAGCCAAGACATTTACTTGGACCTCTATGGCTACACCTTC
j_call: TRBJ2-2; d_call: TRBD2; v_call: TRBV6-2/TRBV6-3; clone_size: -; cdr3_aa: CASTPRGGGGNTGELFF; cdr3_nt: TGTGCCAGCACCCCCCGGGGGGGGGGGGGGAACACCGGGGAGCTGTTTTTT
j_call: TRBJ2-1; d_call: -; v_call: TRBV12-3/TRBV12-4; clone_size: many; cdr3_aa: CASSSGRYNEQFF; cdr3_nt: TGTGCCAGCAGTTCGGGACGCTACAATGAGCAGTTCTTC
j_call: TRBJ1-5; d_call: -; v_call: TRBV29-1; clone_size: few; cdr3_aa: CSVRVLPNQPQHF; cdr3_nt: TGCAGCGTTAGGGTGCTCCCCAATCAGCCCCAGCATTTT
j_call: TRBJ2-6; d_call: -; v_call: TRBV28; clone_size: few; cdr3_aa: CASGPRDRGANVLTF; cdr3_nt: TGTGCCAGCGGCCCCCGGGACCGTGGGGCCAACGTCCTGACTTTC
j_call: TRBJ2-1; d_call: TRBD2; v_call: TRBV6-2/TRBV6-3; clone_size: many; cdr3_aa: CASSQAGGYNEQFF; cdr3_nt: TGTGCCAGCAGCCAAGCGGGGGGTTACAATGAACAGTTCTTC
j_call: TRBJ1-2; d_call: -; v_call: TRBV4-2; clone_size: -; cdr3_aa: CASSHLGPGGYTF; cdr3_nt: TGTGCCAGCAGCCACCTAGGACCCGGAGGCTACACCTTC
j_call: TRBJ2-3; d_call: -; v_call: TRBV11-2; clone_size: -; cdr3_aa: CASSQRASTRSDTQYF; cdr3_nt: TGTGCCAGCAGCCAAAGGGCTTCGACGAGATCAGATACGCAGTATTTT
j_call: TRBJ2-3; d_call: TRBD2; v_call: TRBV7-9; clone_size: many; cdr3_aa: CASSPAPSGNPTDTQYF; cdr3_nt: TGTGCCAGCAGCCCCGCCCCTAGCGGGAACCCTACAGATACGCAGTATTTT
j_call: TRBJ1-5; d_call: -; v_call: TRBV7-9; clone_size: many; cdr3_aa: CASSHRASNQPQHF; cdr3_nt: TGTGCCAGCAGCCACAGGGCATCTAATCAGCCCCAGCATTTT
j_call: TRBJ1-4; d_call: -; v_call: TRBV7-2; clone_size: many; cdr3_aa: CASSSRVAGPNEKLFF; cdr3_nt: TGTGCCAGCAGCTCGAGGGTGGCAGGCCCTAATGAAAAACTGTTTTTT
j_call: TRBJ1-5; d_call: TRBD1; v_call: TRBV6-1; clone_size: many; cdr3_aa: CASRQGPNQPQHF; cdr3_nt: TGTGCCAGCCGACAGGGGCCTAATCAGCCCCAGCATTTT
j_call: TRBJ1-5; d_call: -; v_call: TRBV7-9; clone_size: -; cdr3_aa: CASSPSGDRANQPQHF; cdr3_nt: TGTGCCAGCAGCCCCTCGGGGGATCGGGCCAATCAGCCCCAGCATTTT
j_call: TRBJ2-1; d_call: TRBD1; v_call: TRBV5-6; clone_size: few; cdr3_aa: CASSPPGTGDPQFF; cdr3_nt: TGTGCCAGCAGCCCACCCGGGACAGGGGATCCCCAGTTCTTC
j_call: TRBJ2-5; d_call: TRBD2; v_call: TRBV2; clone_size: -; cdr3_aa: CASLSGGLETQYF; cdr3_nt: TGTGCCAGCCTTAGCGGGGGATTGGAGACCCAGTACTTC
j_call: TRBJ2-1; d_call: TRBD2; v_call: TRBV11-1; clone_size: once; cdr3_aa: CASSFTSGGGGGQFF; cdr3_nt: TGTGCCAGCAGCTTCACTAGCGGGGGGGGGGGGGGGCAGTTCTTC
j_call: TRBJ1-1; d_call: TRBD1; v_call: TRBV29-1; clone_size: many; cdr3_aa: CSVEQTGGEAFF; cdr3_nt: TGCAGCGTTGAACAAACAGGGGGTGAAGCTTTCTTT
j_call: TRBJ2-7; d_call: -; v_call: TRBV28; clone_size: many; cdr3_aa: CASRRRDSSYEQYF; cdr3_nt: TGTGCCAGCAGAAGGCGGGACAGTTCCTACGAGCAGTACTTC
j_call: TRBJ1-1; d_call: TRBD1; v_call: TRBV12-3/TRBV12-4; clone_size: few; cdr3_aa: CASSKQGGTTEAFF; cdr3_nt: TGTGCCAGCAGTAAACAGGGGGGAACCACTGAAGCTTTCTTT
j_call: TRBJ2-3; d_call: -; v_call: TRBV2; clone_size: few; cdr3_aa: CASSEKGGVGTDTQYF; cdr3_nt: TGTGCCAGCAGTGAAAAGGGGGGGGTAGGCACAGATACGCAGTATTTT
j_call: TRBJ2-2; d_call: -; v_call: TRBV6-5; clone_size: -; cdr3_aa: CASSYSLPAGELFF; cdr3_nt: TGTGCCAGCAGTTATTCCCTGCCGGCCGGGGAGCTGTTTTTT
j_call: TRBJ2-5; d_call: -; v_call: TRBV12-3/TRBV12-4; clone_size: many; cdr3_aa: CASSLIQGGETQYF; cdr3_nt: TGTGCCAGCAGCTTAATCCAGGGAGGTGAGACCCAGTACTTC
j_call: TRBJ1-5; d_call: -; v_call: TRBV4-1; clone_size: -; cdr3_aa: CASSQDWGRDQPQHF; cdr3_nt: TGTGCCAGCAGCCAAGATTGGGGGCGCGATCAGCCCCAGCATTTT
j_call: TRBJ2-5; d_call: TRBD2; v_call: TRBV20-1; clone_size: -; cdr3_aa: CSASGTSGRQETQYF; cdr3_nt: TGCAGTGCCTCCGGGACTAGCGGGAGGCAAGAGACCCAGTACTTC
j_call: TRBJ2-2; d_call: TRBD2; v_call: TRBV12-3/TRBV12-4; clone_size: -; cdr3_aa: CASRPGLAGANTGELFF; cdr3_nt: TGTGCCAGCAGGCCGGGACTAGCGGGCGCGAACACCGGGGAGCTGTTTTTT
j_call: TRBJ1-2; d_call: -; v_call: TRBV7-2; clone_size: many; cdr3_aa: CASSTRGLGGYTF; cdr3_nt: TGTGCCAGCAGCACCAGGGGACTGGGTGGCTACACCTTC
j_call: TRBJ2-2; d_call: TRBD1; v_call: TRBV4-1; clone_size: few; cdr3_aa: CASSQDRSRTGGTNTGELFF; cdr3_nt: TGCGCCAGCAGCCAAGATCGATCGAGGACAGGGGGAACCAACACCGGGGAGCTGTTTTTT
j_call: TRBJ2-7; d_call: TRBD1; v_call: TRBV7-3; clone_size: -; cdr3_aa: CASRPLQGASDEQYF; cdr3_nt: TGTGCCAGCAGGCCTTTACAGGGGGCGTCGGACGAGCAGTACTTC
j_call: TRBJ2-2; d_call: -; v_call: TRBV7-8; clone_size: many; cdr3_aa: CASSLGGGANTGELFF; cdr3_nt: TGTGCCAGCAGCTTGGGGGGCGGGGCGAACACCGGGGAGCTGTTTTTT
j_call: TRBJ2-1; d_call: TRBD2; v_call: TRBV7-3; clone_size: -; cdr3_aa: CASSLKVPAAGDLNEQFF; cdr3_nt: TGTGCCAGCAGCTTAAAGGTGCCGGCAGCGGGAGATCTCAATGAGCAGTTCTTC
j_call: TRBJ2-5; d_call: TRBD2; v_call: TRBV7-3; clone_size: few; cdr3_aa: CASSRNRDYKGTQYF; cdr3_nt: TGTGCCAGCAGCCGAAACCGGGACTACAAAGGGACCCAGTACTTC
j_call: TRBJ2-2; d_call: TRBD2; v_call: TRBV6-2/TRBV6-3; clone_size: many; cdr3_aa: CASQTSGNTGELFF; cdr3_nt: TGTGCCAGCCAGACTAGCGGTAACACCGGGGAGCTGTTTTTT
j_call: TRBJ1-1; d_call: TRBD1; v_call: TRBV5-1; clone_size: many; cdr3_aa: CASSEAGTGGSEAFF; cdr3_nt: TGCGCCAGCAGCGAGGCCGGGACAGGGGGCTCTGAAGCTTTCTTT
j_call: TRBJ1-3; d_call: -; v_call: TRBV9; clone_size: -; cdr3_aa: CASSVQRDSGNTIYF; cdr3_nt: TGTGCCAGCAGCGTCCAGCGGGACTCTGGAAACACCATATATTTT
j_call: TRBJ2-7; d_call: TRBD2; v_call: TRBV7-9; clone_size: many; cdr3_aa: CASSPKLEAGGRYEQYF; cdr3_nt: TGTGCCAGCAGCCCTAAATTAGAGGCGGGAGGCCGATACGAGCAGTACTTC
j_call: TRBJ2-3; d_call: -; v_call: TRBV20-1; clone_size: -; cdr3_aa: CSAHIVGGPADTQYF; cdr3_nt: TGCAGTGCTCACATAGTGGGGGGGCCCGCAGATACGCAGTATTTT
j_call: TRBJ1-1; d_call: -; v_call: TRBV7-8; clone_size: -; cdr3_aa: CASGYAGHTEAFF; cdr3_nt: TGTGCCAGCGGATACGCGGGGCACACTGAAGCTTTCTTT
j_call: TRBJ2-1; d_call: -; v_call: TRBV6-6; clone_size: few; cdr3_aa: CASSYFHEQFF; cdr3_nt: TGTGCCAGCAGTTACTTCCATGAGCAGTTCTTC
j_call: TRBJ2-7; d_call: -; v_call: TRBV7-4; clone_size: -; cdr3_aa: CASSRSQDYPLF; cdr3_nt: TGTGCCAGCAGTCGTAGTCAGGACTACCCACTCTTC
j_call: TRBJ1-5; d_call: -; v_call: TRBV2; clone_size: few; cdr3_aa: CASSRGGANQPQHF; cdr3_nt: TGTGCCAGCAGCCGTGGAGGGGCCAATCAGCCCCAGCATTTT
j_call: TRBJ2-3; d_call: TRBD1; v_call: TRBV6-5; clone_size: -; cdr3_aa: CASSYSTGTGAPTDTQYF; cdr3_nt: TGTGCCAGCAGTTACTCTACGGGTACAGGGGCCCCCACAGATACGCAGTATTTT
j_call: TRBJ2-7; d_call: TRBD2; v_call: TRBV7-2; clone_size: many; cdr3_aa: CASSPTLPLSGAAYF; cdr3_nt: TGTGCCAGCAGCCCCACCCTGCCCCTTAGCGGGGCTGCGTACTTC
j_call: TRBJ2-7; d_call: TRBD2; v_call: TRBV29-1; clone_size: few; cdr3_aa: CSVEVRGLADYEQYF; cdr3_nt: TGCAGCGTTGAAGTTCGGGGACTAGCGGACTACGAGCAGTACTTC
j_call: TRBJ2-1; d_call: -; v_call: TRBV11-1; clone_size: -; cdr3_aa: CAISENPINEQFF; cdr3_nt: TGTGCCATCTCAGAAAATCCTATCAATGAGCAGTTCTTC
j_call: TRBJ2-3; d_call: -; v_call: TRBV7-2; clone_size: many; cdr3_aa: CASSLSGTDTQYF; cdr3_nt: TGTGCCAGCAGTTTATCTGGCACAGATACGCAGTATTTT
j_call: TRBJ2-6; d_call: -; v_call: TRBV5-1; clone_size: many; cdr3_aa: CASSKEVSGANVLTF; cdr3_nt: TGCGCCAGCAGCAAGGAAGTCTCTGGGGCCAACGTCCTGACTTTC
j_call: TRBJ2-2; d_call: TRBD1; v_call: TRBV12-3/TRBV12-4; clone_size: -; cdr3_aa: CATGTGLPGELFF; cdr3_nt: TGTGCCACCGGGACAGGGCTCCCCGGGGAGCTGTTTTTT
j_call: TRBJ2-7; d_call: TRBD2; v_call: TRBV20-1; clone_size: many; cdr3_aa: CSARPTTSGGRPSSYEQYF; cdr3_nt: TGCAGTGCTAGACCTACGACTAGCGGGGGCCGACCTTCCTCCTACGAGCAGTACTTC
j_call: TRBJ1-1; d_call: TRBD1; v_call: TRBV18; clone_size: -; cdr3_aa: CASSTKQGDTEAFF; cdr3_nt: TGTGCCAGCTCCACCAAACAGGGGGACACTGAAGCTTTCTTT